This passage covers 3 T cell receptor beta chains from one sample sequenced in a study of shared clonotypes between healthy human individuals. Profiling relied on immunoSEQ multiplex PCR, and the TCRdb table lists in-frame clones only, not all of them. Of some 2.1 million clones in the sample, 80% to 95% were seen once. Naive CD8 populations comprised CD45RO-negative cells positively selected for CCR7, excluding terminally differentiated effector memory CD45RA+ cells. The sequenced sample consisted of naive CD8+ T cells from PBMCs. All receptors come from a man between 18 and 29 years old in good health. Some clones in this sample may be carry-over from other donors' samples.

V and J are TRBV19 and TRBJ1-2; D unclear. The germline V gene encodes CDR1 LNHDA and CDR2 SQIVND (reference sequence). The CDR3 runs 11 residues. V gave up 8 bases and J gave up 8 bases, with 12 bases separating them. As DNA, the CDR3 is TGTGCCAGTCGGGAGACGCAGGGCTACACCTTC. Translation gives CASRETQGYTF.

The chain combines TRBV5-4 with TRBJ2-5; 7 bases agree with TRBD1. V dropped 5 bases and J dropped 5; count of bases not matched to a gene: 9. Germline-derived CDR1 and CDR2 are SGHNT and YYREEE (reference sequence). The CDR3 totals 14 residues. The CDR3 DNA sequence: TGTGCCAGCAGGATCGACAGGGTCTGGGAGACCCAGTACTTC. As protein: CASRIDRVWETQYF.

Points on this clone: The sample holds other DNA sequences that translate to the same CDR3. V and J are TRBV9 and TRBJ2-7, with D perhaps TRBD2 (7 bases). The V and J ends lost 3 bases and 2 bases respectively, with 12 bases between them. Germline V gene sequence: CDR1 SGDLS, CDR2 YYNGEE. CDR3 length equals 14 residues. The CDR3, as DNA: TGTGCCAGCAGCGCGGGGGGCCGAACCTACGAGCAGTACTTC. It codes for CASSAGGRTYEQYF.